The entry below describes one T cell receptor beta chain. As yet, its antigen is unknown. This record belongs to a study of cytomegalovirus exposure and HLA in healthy donors. Study-wide results and limits: In a later analysis, V- and J-gene trimming of beta chains associated with a DCLRE1C missense variant, replicated independently. Several top significant clusters appeared, in a later analysis, to be linked to common viral pathogens.

Primers for the PCR totalled 60 Vbeta and 13 Jbeta. The repertoire was sequenced with immunoSEQ multiplex PCR; TCRdb's copy has only in-frame clones and lacks some. The table has roughly 140,000 clones, about 80% seen once. Samples came from healthy bone marrow donors. Unrecorded immune exposures were likely, despite nominal health at sampling. The CDR3 extends over 15 amino acids. The J segment lost 10 bases and the V segment lost 6 bases, leaving 13 bases of the junction unmatched. In germline, CDR1 is SNHLY, CDR2 FYNNEI. The rearrangement uses TRBV2 and TRBJ1-4; 8 bases map to TRBD1. The sequence was collected from a middle-aged man in good health and CMV-seropositive. The sample comprised PBMCs. Here the CDR3 DNA reads TGTGCCAGCAGATTGACAGGGGCTTCGGGTGGAAAACTGTTTTTT. This translates into CASRLTGASGGKLFF.